The present entry profiles one T cell receptor beta chain with its context. The antigen is not known. This sample was included in a study of T cell repertoires in cytomegalovirus infection. The overall study: Matching HLA type and CMV infection were both indicated by public TCR beta signatures.

TCRdb re-called the reads with MiXCR, one entry per CDR3 protein. The repertoire consists of fewer than 550,000 distinct CDR3 sequences, with 26% occurring once and the leading ten covering approximately 13%. Findings of the study overall: HLA-C-restricted CMV clonotypes gave the most frequent clonotype in two of eight donors. Based on cumulative public TCR beta family frequency, carriers of CMV plus the relevant HLA were identified.

Sequenced material: PBMCs. The receptor was derived from a human donor in good health (CMV status not recorded). Some clones in this sample may be carry-over from other donors' samples.

CDR3 sequence reads: CASSGPGTGPYEQYF. DNA for the CDR3: TGTGCCAGCAGTGGCCCCGGGACTGGTCCCTACGAGCAGTACTTC. The V gene is TRBV6-1, the J gene TRBJ2-7; maybe TRBD2 (6 bases). Germline V gene data show CDR1 as MNHNS and CDR2 as SASEGT. The CDR3 has 15 residues. The V and J ends lost 4 bases and 2 bases respectively, with 15 bases between them.